This paragraph reports one T cell receptor (beta chain). Trimming removed 5 bases from V and 4 bases from J, with 15 bases in between. CDR1 SGHVS and CDR2 FQNEAQ come from the germline V gene. The CDR3 contains 14 residues. Generated by immunoSEQ multiplex PCR, the TCRdb table keeps only in-frame clones and is missing some. The table includes about 37,000 clones, about 89% detected once. This entry belongs to a study of blood T cell repertoires in COVID-19. The overall study: In each case, the material was cDNA or gDNA derived from T cells, B-cell-depleted T cells, or PBMCs.

The chain employs TRBV7-8 and TRBJ2-7; D perhaps matches TRBD2 (6 bases). The clonotype was recovered from a human donor in a cohort sampled during active COVID-19. Material: peripheral blood. The CDR3 protein is CASSPGDRGYEQYF. The CDR3 region has the DNA TGTGCCAGCAGCCCGGGGGATCGGGGATACGAGCAGTACTTC.